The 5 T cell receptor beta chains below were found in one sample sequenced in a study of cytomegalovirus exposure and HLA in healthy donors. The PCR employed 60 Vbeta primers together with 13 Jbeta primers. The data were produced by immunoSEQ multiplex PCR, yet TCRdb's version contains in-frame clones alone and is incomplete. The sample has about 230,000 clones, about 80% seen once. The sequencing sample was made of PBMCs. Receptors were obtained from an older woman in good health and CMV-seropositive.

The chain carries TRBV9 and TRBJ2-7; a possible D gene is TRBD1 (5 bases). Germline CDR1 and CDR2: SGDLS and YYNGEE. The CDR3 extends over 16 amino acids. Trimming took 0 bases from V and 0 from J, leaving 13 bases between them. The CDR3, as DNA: TGTGCCAGCAGCGTAGGGGGAAGGGGCACCTCCTACGAGCAGTACTTC. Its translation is CASSVGGRGTSYEQYF.

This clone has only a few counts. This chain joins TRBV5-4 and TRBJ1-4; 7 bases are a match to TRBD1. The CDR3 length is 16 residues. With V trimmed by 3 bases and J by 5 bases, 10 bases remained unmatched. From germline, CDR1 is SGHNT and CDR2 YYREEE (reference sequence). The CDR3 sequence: CASSSVEGQENEKLFF. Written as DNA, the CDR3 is TGTGCCAGCAGCTCGGTTGAAGGACAGGAGAATGAAAAACTGTTTTTT. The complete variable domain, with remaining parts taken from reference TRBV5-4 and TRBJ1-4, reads ETGVTQSPTHLIKTRGQQVTLRCSSQSGHNTVSWYQQALGQGPQFIFQYYREEENGRGNFPPRFSGLQFPNYSSELNVNALELDDSALYLCASSSVEGQENEKLFFGSGTQLSVL.

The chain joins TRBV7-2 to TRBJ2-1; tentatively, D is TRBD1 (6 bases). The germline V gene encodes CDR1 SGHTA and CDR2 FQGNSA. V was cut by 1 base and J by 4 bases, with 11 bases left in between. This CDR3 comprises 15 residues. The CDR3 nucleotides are TGTGCCAGCAGCTTAGACAGGGCAACGTACAATGAGCAGTTCTTC. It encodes CASSLDRATYNEQFF.

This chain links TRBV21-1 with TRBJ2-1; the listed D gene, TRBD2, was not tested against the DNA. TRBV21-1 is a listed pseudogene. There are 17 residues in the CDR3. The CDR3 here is CASSTRSGMSSYNEQFF. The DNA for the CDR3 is TGTGCCAGCAGCACGAGGAGCGGGATGAGCTCCTACAATGAGCAGTTCTTC.

The CDR3 sequence is CASSYSSTGPNEKLFF. CDR3 sequence (DNA): TGTGCCAGCAGTTACTCCTCGACAGGTCCTAATGAAAAACTGTTTTTT. The chain combines TRBV6-5 with TRBJ1-4; TRBD1 is a possible D gene (6 bases). The V gene's germline CDR1 is MNHEY and CDR2 SVGAGI. This CDR3 has 16 residues. V dropped 0 bases and J dropped 3 bases, with 11 bases sitting between them.